Each of the 17 T cell receptor beta chains below was sequenced from the same sample in a study of Tregs in tolerant kidney transplant recipients. Measured with immunoSEQ multiplex PCR; TCRdb has only the in-frame clones, and not every one. This sample's clone table lists around 48,000 clones. The sample was CD4+ T cells from blood, taken before the transplant. These receptors were obtained from a human donor who received a combined kidney and bone marrow transplant.

Turning to this clone: The sequenced fragment ends 3 residues before the CDR3 boundary, so the rest is inferred from the germline J gene. This chain joins TRBV6-2 or TRBV6-3 and TRBJ2-5; 7 nucleotides align to TRBD1. Trimming removed 6 bases from V and 4 bases from J; junction bases left unmatched: 11. CDR3 size: 15 residues. Germline V gene sequence: CDR1 MNHEY, CDR2 SVGEGT. The DNA read from the CDR3 is TGTGCCAGCAGCCAAAACAGGGGACAAGGAGAGACC. Translation gives CASSQNRGQGET. The complete CDR3 sequence is CASSQNRGQGETQYF.

Comment on this clone: The observed sequence ends 3 residues before the CDR3 terminus, with the missing tail filled in from the germline J gene. V usage is TRBV7-2 and J usage is TRBJ2-1; 11 bases map to TRBD2. From germline, CDR1 is SGHTA and CDR2 FQGNSA. The CDR3 length is 18 residues. V was clipped by 0 bases and J by 1 base; unmatched bases: 5. CDR3 protein: CASSLASLAGGSYNEQFF. CDR3 bases read: TGTGCCAGCAGCTTAGCCTCCTTAGCGGGAGGGTCCTACAATGAG.

As to this clone: The sequence runs out 3 residues before the end of the CDR3; the remainder is reconstructed from the germline J gene. J is TRBJ2-3 and V is TRBV7-2; D call uncertain. CDR3 length equals 13 residues. V lost 1 base, J lost 4 bases, and 6 bases lay in between. Germline CDR1 is SGHTA and CDR2 is FQGNSA. CDR3 residues: CASSLVKADTQYF. The part of the CDR3 DNA that was read is TGTGCCAGCAGCTTAGTCAAGGCAGATACG.

Details on this clone: The read terminates 3 residues before the CDR3 end, so the remaining end is supplied by the germline J gene. This chain connects TRBV20-1 to TRBJ2-1, with 7 bases that match TRBD2. The germline CDR1 and CDR2 sequences are DFQATT and SNEGSKA (reference sequence). The CDR3 consists of 15 residues. V lost 1 base, J lost 4 bases, and 7 bases stayed unmatched. CDR3 DNA (partial): TGCAGTGCTAGAGTACGAGCGGGGTCGTACAATGAG. Its translation: CSARVRAGSYNE. The entire CDR3 sequence reads CSARVRAGSYNEQFF.

Of note for this clone: The sequence runs out 3 residues before the end of the CDR3; the remainder is reconstructed from the germline J gene. The chain combines TRBV6-1 with TRBJ2-1; no clear D gene. The V gene lost 1 base and the J gene lost 7 bases, with 14 bases spanning the gap. The germline V gene encodes CDR1 MNHNS and CDR2 SASEGT. The CDR3 has 15 amino acids. CDR3 bases read: TGTGCCAGCAGTGAAGGGAAGAAGGGCAAGAATGAG. Its translation: CASSEGKKGKNE. The CDR3 in full is CASSEGKKGKNEQFF.

Turning to this clone: The sequenced fragment ends 3 residues before the CDR3 boundary, so the rest is inferred from the germline J gene. V and J are TRBV5-1 and TRBJ2-3; the D gene is possibly TRBD1 (5 bases). The CDR3 is made up of 15 amino acids. The V gene's germline CDR1 is SGHRS and CDR2 YFSETQ. V was cut by 0 bases and J by 2 bases, with 10 bases left in between. The CDR3 loop is CASSLDLQVTDTQYF. The part of the CDR3 DNA that was read is TGCGCCAGCAGCTTGGACCTACAGGTCACAGATACG.

On this clone: The read ends 3 residues early relative to the CDR3; the germline J gene fills the gap. The chain has TRBV19 and TRBJ2-1; D unclear. This CDR3 region has 11 residues. CDR1 and CDR2 (germline): LNHDA, SQIVND (reference sequence). With 7 bases removed from V and 5 bases from J, the gap between germline ends came to 6 bases. CDR3 protein: CASIRNNEQFF. The DNA read from the CDR3 is TGTGCCAGTATCAGAAACAATGAG.

Concerning this clone itself: The read finishes 3 residues shy of the CDR3 end, and the germline J gene is used to complete it. The V and J genes are TRBV2 and TRBJ2-7, with TRBD1 identical over 8 bases. V was clipped by 5 bases and J by 2 bases; unmatched bases: 5. The CDR3 runs 14 residues. From germline, CDR1 is SNHLY and CDR2 FYNNEI. Incomplete CDR3 DNA: TGTGCCAGCAGTACCGCCAGGGGGCCCTACGAG. Amino acids: CASSTARGPYE. The full CDR3 reads CASSTARGPYEQYF.

As for this clone: The read is 3 residues too short to cover the CDR3 end, so that end is filled in from the germline J gene. The chain employs TRBV7-3 and TRBJ2-2, with D perhaps matching TRBD1 (5 bases). The germline gives CDR1 SGHTA, CDR2 FQGTGA. V was pared by 5 bases and J by 2 bases, with 9 bases between. The CDR3 has 14 amino acids. The CDR3 bases that were read are TGTGCCAGCAGCCCCCGGACAAACACCGGGGAG. It yields the protein CASSPRTNTGE. The entire CDR3 is CASSPRTNTGELFF. Drawing the rest from reference TRBV7-3 and TRBJ2-2, the complete variable domain is GAGVSQTPSNKVTEKGKYVELRCDPISGHTALYWYRQSLGQGPEFLIYFQGTGAADDSGLPNDRFFAVRPEGSVSTLKIQRTERGDSAVYLCASSPRTNTGELFFGEGSRLTVL.

Regarding this clone: Read coverage stops 3 residues before the CDR3 terminus; the germline J gene supplies the remainder. The chain carries TRBV29-1 and TRBJ2-1; 10 bases are a match to TRBD1. In germline, CDR1 is SQVTM, CDR2 ANQGSEA. The CDR3 contains 14 residues. Trimming took 6 bases from V and 4 from J; bases not matched to a gene: 6. The sequenced part of the CDR3 DNA is TGCAGCGTCAAACCGGGACAGGGGTACAATGAG. It is translated as CSVKPGQGYNE. The whole CDR3 is CSVKPGQGYNEQFF.

Details on this clone: The read terminates 3 residues ahead of where the CDR3 ends, so the germline J gene completes it. The genes are TRBV6-4 and TRBJ1-3; D is possibly TRBD1 (6 bases). V was clipped by 4 bases and J by 0 bases, with 16 bases between them. In germline, CDR1 is MRHNA, CDR2 SNTAGT. The CDR3 covers 17 residues. Partial CDR3 DNA: TGTGCCAGCAGTGGCTCCGACAGGTACTTCTCTGGAAACACC. Its translation: CASSGSDRYFSGNT. The whole CDR3 protein is CASSGSDRYFSGNTIYF.

Worth noting for this clone: The missing CDR3 end, 3 residues past where the read stops, is filled in from the germline J gene. This chain links TRBV13 with TRBJ1-1; TRBD1 aligns across 9 bases. The CDR3 is 17 amino acids. The J segment lost 4 bases and the V segment lost 0 bases, leaving 9 bases of the junction unmatched. Germline CDR1 is PRHDT and CDR2 is FYEKMQ (reference sequence). The CDR3 bases that were read are TGTGCCAGCAGCTTAGGTGTCCGTGACAGGGGGGGCACTGAA. Protein sequence: CASSLGVRDRGGTE. The full-length CDR3 reads as CASSLGVRDRGGTEAFF.

On this clone itself: Sequencing ends 3 residues short of the CDR3 end; the germline J gene provides the rest. The gene calls are TRBV29-1 and TRBJ2-5, with 10 bases fitting TRBD1. The CDR3 extends over 14 amino acids. Germline V gene sequence: CDR1 SQVTM, CDR2 ANQGSEA. The junction had 7 bases not matched to a gene; V was cut back by 7 bases and J by 2 bases. Here the CDR3 reads CSGRPGQGQETQYF. The sequenced CDR3 bases are TGCAGCGGACGACCGGGACAGGGGCAAGAGACC.

Concerning this clone itself: Coverage ceases 3 residues before the CDR3 finishes, and the germline J gene fills in the end. The rearrangement uses TRBV5-1 and TRBJ1-2, with 8 positions matching TRBD1. Germline V gene lookup returns CDR1 SGHRS and CDR2 YFSETQ. CDR3 size: 15 residues. V shed 0 bases, J shed 3 bases, and the junction held 4 bases outside the gene matches. The part of the CDR3 DNA that was read is TGCGCCAGCAGCTTGGCCGCAGGGGGCGACTATGGC. This sequence encodes CASSLAAGGDYG. The entire CDR3 protein reads CASSLAAGGDYGYTF.

About this clone itself: The sequenced fragment ends 3 residues before the CDR3 boundary, so the rest is inferred from the germline J gene. This chain uses TRBV2 with TRBJ2-5, with 8 bases aligning to TRBD1. There are 14 residues in the CDR3. With 6 bases clipped from V and 1 base from J, the junction kept 4 bases outside the gene matches. Germline assignment: CDR1 SNHLY and CDR2 FYNNEI. CDR3 sequence reads: CASRGDRIQETQYF. CDR3 bases read: TGTGCCAGCAGAGGGGACAGGATCCAAGAGACC.

A note on this clone: The missing CDR3 end, 3 residues past where the read stops, is filled in from the germline J gene. The V and J genes are TRBV20-1 and TRBJ2-5; 12 bases agree with TRBD2. This CDR3 region has 15 residues. Germline CDR1 and CDR2: DFQATT and SNEGSKA (reference sequence). The ends lost 2 bases at V and 1 base at J; junction bases unmatched: 2. The CDR3 here is CSARRGLAGQETQYF. The part of the CDR3 DNA that was read is TGCAGTGCTAGACGGGGACTAGCGGGCCAAGAGACC.

Of note for this clone: Read sequence stops 3 residues before the CDR3 end, and the germline J gene provides the missing end. The V gene is TRBV20-1, the J gene TRBJ2-5; 8 nucleotides align to TRBD1. CDR3 length: 12 amino acids. CDR1 DFQATT and CDR2 SNEGSKA come from the germline V gene (reference sequence). Trimming at V came to 5 bases and at J to 4 bases, leaving 3 bases not matched to a gene. This CDR3 is CSAWDRTETQYF. CDR3 bases read: TGCAGTGCTTGGGACAGGACAGAGACC.